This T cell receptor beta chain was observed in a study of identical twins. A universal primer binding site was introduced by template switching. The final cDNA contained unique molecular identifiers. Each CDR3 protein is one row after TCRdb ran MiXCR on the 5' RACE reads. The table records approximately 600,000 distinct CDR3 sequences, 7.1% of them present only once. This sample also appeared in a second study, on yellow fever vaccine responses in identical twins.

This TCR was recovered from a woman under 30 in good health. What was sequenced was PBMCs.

The CDR3 reads CASSETRGGRETQYF. The DNA for the CDR3 is TGTGCCAGCAGTGAAACACGGGGGGGCCGAGAGACCCAGTACTTC. The chain is built from TRBV2 and TRBJ2-5; TRBD2 agrees at 8 bases. Germline values: CDR1 SNHLY, CDR2 FYNNEI. V dropped 2 bases and J dropped 4; count of bases not matched to a gene: 6. The CDR3 runs to 15 residues.